One and the same sample provided the 20 T cell receptor beta chains below, sequenced in a study of shared clonotypes between healthy human individuals. Data came from immunoSEQ multiplex PCR; TCRdb stores just in-frame clones and leaves some out. The data contain some 470,000 clones, 60% to 85% of them singletons. Sequences were obtained from PBMCs. The receptors shown here come from a woman in her thirties or forties in good health. Some clones in this sample may be carry-over from other donors' samples.

The chain has TRBV2 and TRBJ1-1, with D uncertain. The V and J ends lost 8 bases and 1 base respectively, with 8 bases between them. Germline-derived CDR1 and CDR2 are SNHLY and FYNNEI. The CDR3 sequence is 12 residues long. The CDR3 is CASEWENTEAFF. As DNA, the CDR3 is TGTGCCAGCGAGTGGGAGAACACTGAAGCTTTCTTT.

The chain combines TRBV6-4 with TRBJ2-3; 9 nucleotides align to TRBD2. With V trimmed by 4 bases and J by 5 bases, 4 bases remained unmatched. The CDR3 is 14 amino acids. In germline, CDR1 is MRHNA, CDR2 SNTAGT. The chain's CDR3 is CASSVAGEEDTQYF. The CDR3 DNA reads TGTGCCAGCAGTGTAGCGGGAGAGGAAGATACGCAGTATTTT.

This clone was detected only a few times. This rearrangement joins TRBV7-9 to TRBJ1-5; 9 nucleotides line up with TRBD1. The V gene end was trimmed by 5 bases and the J gene end by 9 bases; junction bases not matched to a gene: 8. This CDR3 has 14 amino acids. CDR1 is SEHNR and CDR2 is FQNEAQ in the germline V gene (reference sequence). The CDR3 DNA reads TGTGCCAGCAGCGAGGGACAGGGCCTGGGGCCCCAGCATTTT. Residues: CASSEGQGLGPQHF.

V and J are TRBV4-2 and TRBJ1-2; a weak D match, TRBD1 (6 bases). Trimming shortened V by 4 bases and J by 2 bases, and 14 bases separated the two germline ends. Germline V gene lookup returns CDR1 LGHNA and CDR2 YNFKEQ. This CDR3 has 15 amino acids. This chain's CDR3 is CASSLGGPTNYGYTF. DNA for the CDR3: TGTGCCAGCAGCCTAGGGGGACCGACAAACTATGGCTACACCTTC.

J is TRBJ2-3 and V is TRBV6-4; D not certain. V was cut by 2 bases and J by 0 bases, with 6 bases left in between. The CDR3 contains 14 residues. Germline-derived CDR1 and CDR2 are MRHNA and SNTAGT. Written as DNA, the CDR3 is TGTGCCAGCAGTGACCAGGCCAGCACAGATACGCAGTATTTT. It translates to CASSDQASTDTQYF.

Only one count was recorded for this clone. The chain joins TRBV7-9 to TRBJ2-7, with 7 positions matching TRBD2. This CDR3 has 17 amino acids. Germline V gene lookup returns CDR1 SEHNR and CDR2 FQNEAQ (reference sequence). The junction had 14 bases not matched to a gene; V was cut back by 2 bases and J by 4 bases. In DNA form, the CDR3 reads TGTGCCAGCAGCTTACCTTTAGGGGAGGGCGTCGGTTACGAGCAGTACTTC. It translates to CASSLPLGEGVGYEQYF. Full variable domain (remainder filled in from reference TRBV7-9 and TRBJ2-7): DTGVSQNPRHKITKRGQNVTFRCDPISEHNRLYWYRQTLGQGPEFLTYFQNEAQLEKSRLLSDRFSAERPKGSFSTLEIQRTEQGDSAMYLCASSLPLGEGVGYEQYFGPGTRLTVT.

The V call is TRBV18, the J call TRBJ2-2; 10 bases line up with TRBD2. Germline trimming cut 3 bases from V and 0 bases from J; bases unmatched to any gene: 1. CDR1 KGHSH and CDR2 LQKENI come from the germline V gene. This CDR3 spans 16 amino acids. Here the CDR3 DNA reads TGTGCCAGCTCACCTCTAGCGGGAGCGAACACCGGGGAGCTGTTTTTT. Its protein product is CASSPLAGANTGELFF.

As concerns this clone: One base away lies a much larger clone, so this may be a sequencing read error. This chain uses TRBV30 with TRBJ1-4; 7 positions match TRBD1. J gave up 5 bases and V 3 bases, and 0 bases lay outside the gene matches. This CDR3 region has 12 residues. CDR1 GTSNPN and CDR2 SVGIG come from the germline V gene (reference sequence). Written as DNA, the CDR3 is TGTGCCTGGAGGACAGGGAATGAAAAACTGTTTTTT. Its translation: CAWRTGNEKLFF.

Only one count was recorded for this clone. The V gene is TRBV7-3, the J gene TRBJ2-2; 10 nucleotides line up with TRBD2. V lost 5 bases to trimming and J lost 3 bases; unmatched junction nucleotides: 9. There are 17 residues in the CDR3. Per the germline V gene, CDR1 is SGHTA and CDR2 is FQGTGA. The CDR3 sequence: CASSPSAGGPDTGELFF. The CDR3 DNA follows: TGTGCCAGCAGCCCCTCAGCGGGAGGGCCTGACACCGGGGAGCTGTTTTTT.

The V and J genes are TRBV5-1 and TRBJ2-3; TRBD2 matches 10 bases. This CDR3 is 16 amino acids long. CDR1 and CDR2 from the germline V gene are SGHRS and YFSETQ. J gave up 4 bases and V 5 bases, and 10 bases lay outside the gene matches. The DNA of the CDR3 is TGCGCCAGCAGTCAATCTAGCGGGAGCGTTCCAGATACGCAGTATTTT. Translated, it gives CASSQSSGSVPDTQYF.

A note on this clone: This could be a read error, since a much larger clone is one nucleotide away. This chain joins TRBV7-2 and TRBJ2-7, with 11 nucleotides matching TRBD1. The germline CDR1 and CDR2 sequences are SGHTA and FQGNSA. This CDR3 contains 15 residues. V lost 5 bases, J lost 0 bases, and 3 bases stayed unmatched. The CDR3 is CASSRGTGGSYEQYF. CDR3 DNA sequence: TGTGCCAGCAGCCGGGGGACAGGGGGCTCCTACGAGCAGTACTTC.

The J gene is TRBJ2-7, the V gene TRBV30, with D perhaps matching TRBD1 (6 bases). Trimming took off 2 bases at V and 6 bases at J, with 11 bases between the two ends. Germline values: CDR1 GTSNPN, CDR2 SVGIG (reference sequence). There are 12 residues in the CDR3. The CDR3 DNA reads as TGTGCCTGGAGTCCAGGGGCGGGCGAGCAGTACTTC. This translates into CAWSPGAGEQYF.

The CDR3 region has the DNA TGTGCCAGCAGCTTAGACGGGGGGCATGGCTACACCTTC. Translating gives CASSLDGGHGYTF. This chain joins TRBV7-6 and TRBJ1-2, with TRBD1 as a possible D gene (6 bases). Trimming cost V 1 base and J 6 bases, with 9 bases left between them. CDR3 length: 13 residues. The germline CDR1 and CDR2 sequences are SGHVS and FNYEAQ.

This chain joins TRBV27 and TRBJ2-5, with D hard to call. Judging by the DNA end, TRBJ2-7 fits better; the J call may be wrong. Looked up from germline, CDR1 is MNHEY and CDR2 is SMNVEV (reference sequence). The CDR3 has 14 residues. CDR3 DNA: TGTGCCAGCAGGCCCCAGTTAGGCGTTTACGAGCAGTACTTC. This codes for CASRPQLGVYEQYF.

V and J are TRBV4-3 and TRBJ1-5, with D unclear. Germline assignment: CDR1 LGHNA and CDR2 YSLEER. CDR3 length: 16 amino acids. The V and J ends lost 0 bases and 6 bases respectively, with 15 bases between them. The CDR3 here is CASSQDRLGMSQPQHF. The CDR3 DNA sequence: TGCGCCAGCAGCCAAGATCGGTTAGGGATGAGTCAGCCCCAGCATTTT.

The J gene is TRBJ1-1, the V gene TRBV14; D gene uncertain. V was shortened by 1 base and J by 11 bases, with 14 bases between the two germline ends. Germline values: CDR1 SGHDN, CDR2 FVKESK. This CDR3 comprises 13 residues. The CDR3 DNA reads TGTGCCAGCAGCCAAGTGAGTGGAGCCCGGGCTTTCTTT. It is translated as CASSQVSGARAFF.

This clone was found once. V gene TRBV7-3 combines with J gene TRBJ2-5; TRBD2 matches 10 bases. The CDR3 is 15 residues long. V shed 5 bases and J 2 bases; nucleotides not matched to a gene: 5. The germline CDR1 and CDR2 sequences are SGHTA and FQGTGA. CDR3 DNA sequence: TGTGCCAGCAGCCCAACTAGCGGGACACAAGAGACCCAGTACTTC. This sequence encodes CASSPTSGTQETQYF.

This CDR3 is CASSENRDPNTIYF. As DNA, the CDR3 is TGTGCCAGCAGTGAAAACAGGGACCCAAACACCATATATTTT. This chain links TRBV6-1 with TRBJ1-3; perhaps TRBD1 as D (6 bases). Germline assignment: CDR1 MNHNS and CDR2 SASEGT. Trimming stripped 2 bases from V and 6 bases from J, with 11 bases between. CDR3 size: 14 residues.

This clone showed up many times. Distinct nucleotide sequences in the sample also encode this CDR3. V and J are TRBV9 and TRBJ1-1; D gene ambiguous. The CDR3 contains 13 residues. V was clipped by 4 bases and J by 1 base, with 8 bases between them. Germline values: CDR1 SGDLS, CDR2 YYNGEE. This chain's CDR3 is CASSSRRNTEAFF. CDR3 in DNA: TGTGCCAGCAGCTCACGACGGAACACTGAAGCTTTCTTT.

The chain is built from TRBV6-5 and TRBJ2-3; a weak D match, TRBD1 (6 bases). V lost 7 bases, J lost 2 bases, and 16 bases lay in between. Germline-derived CDR1 and CDR2 are MNHEY and SVGAGI. This CDR3 spans 15 amino acids. CDR3 DNA: TGTGCCAGCAATCCCAAGACAGGAACCACAGATACGCAGTATTTT. Translation: CASNPKTGTTDTQYF.